These 29 T cell receptor beta chains were all obtained from the same sample, sequenced in a study of glioma-infiltrating T cells after dendritic cell vaccination. Time point reported: after dendritic cell vaccination, including at tumor progression/relapse. Some clones are missing from TCRdb's copy, which holds only in-frame ones; the method was immunoSEQ multiplex PCR. Of 55,000 to 75,000 clones listed, roughly 80% are singletons. The sequences come from blood, collected after dendritic cell vaccination. These receptors were collected from a human donor with glioblastoma.

The V gene is TRBV27, the J gene TRBJ2-5; 9 bases fit TRBD2. The junction had 6 bases not matched to a gene; V was cut back by 2 bases and J by 5 bases. Germline lookup yields CDR1 MNHEY and CDR2 SMNVEV (reference sequence). CDR3 size: 15 residues. The CDR3, as DNA: TGTGCCAGCAGTTTAAGTGCGGGAGGGGGGGAGACCCAGTACTTC. This translates into CASSLSAGGGETQYF.

This chain links TRBV27 with TRBJ2-7; D may be TRBD2 (6 bases). The CDR3 totals 15 residues. Germline lookup yields CDR1 MNHEY and CDR2 SMNVEV (reference sequence). The V and J ends lost 4 bases and 6 bases respectively, with 19 bases between them. The CDR3 sequence: CASSSLLRRGGEQYF. CDR3 sequence (DNA): TGTGCCAGCAGTTCCCTCTTGAGGAGGGGAGGCGAGCAGTACTTC.

The chain uses TRBV2 and TRBJ1-6; D is undetermined. With 1 base removed from V and 6 bases from J, the gap between germline ends came to 13 bases. The CDR3 contains 16 residues. The germline V gene encodes CDR1 SNHLY and CDR2 FYNNEI. CDR3 amino acids: CASSEGFVQSNSPLHF. As DNA, the CDR3 is TGTGCCAGCAGTGAAGGGTTTGTACAGTCTAATTCACCCCTCCACTTT.

V and J are TRBV7-6 and TRBJ2-2; TRBD2 might be the D (6 bases). Trimming took 0 bases from V and 6 from J, leaving 14 bases between them. Per the germline V gene, CDR1 is SGHVS and CDR2 is FNYEAQ. The CDR3 covers 16 residues. CDR3 protein: CASSLASIPGAGELFF. In DNA form, the CDR3 reads TGTGCCAGCAGCTTAGCAAGCATCCCGGGGGCCGGGGAGCTGTTTTTT. The variable domain in full, with the rest retrieved from reference TRBV7-6 and TRBJ2-2, is GAGVSQSPRYKVTKRGQDVALRCDPISGHVSLYWYRQALGQGPEFLTYFNYEAQQDKSGLPNDRFSAERPEGSISTLTIQRTEQRDSAMYRCASSLASIPGAGELFFGEGSRLTVL.

The chain combines TRBV4-1 with TRBJ2-7, with 9 bases fitting TRBD2. The V gene end was trimmed by 1 base and the J gene end by 4 bases; junction bases not matched to a gene: 8. Germline values: CDR1 MGHRA, CDR2 YSYEKL. The CDR3 runs 16 residues. The CDR3 loop is CASSQGVLAGWYEQYF. The DNA of the CDR3 is TGCGCCAGCAGCCAAGGAGTGCTAGCGGGGTGGTACGAGCAGTACTTC.

The chain employs TRBV7-3 and TRBJ2-7; a possible D gene is TRBD2 (6 bases). This CDR3 contains 13 residues. V was trimmed by 5 bases and J by 7 bases, leaving 15 bases between them. Germline V CDR1 and CDR2: SGHTA, FQGTGA. CDR3 in amino acids: CASSDAGTGEQYF. In nucleotides, the CDR3 is TGTGCCAGCAGCGACGCGGGAACGGGAGAGCAGTACTTC. Full variable domain (rest looked up from reference TRBV7-3 and TRBJ2-7): GAGVSQTPSNKVTEKGKYVELRCDPISGHTALYWYRQSLGQGPEFLIYFQGTGAADDSGLPNDRFFAVRPEGSVSTLKIQRTERGDSAVYLCASSDAGTGEQYFGPGTRLTVT.

The V gene is TRBV29-1, the J gene TRBJ2-1; 9 nucleotides agree with TRBD2. Germline assignment: CDR1 SQVTM and CDR2 ANQGSEA. With V trimmed by 3 bases and J by 0 bases, 9 bases remained unmatched. The CDR3 sequence is 17 residues long. The CDR3 bases are TGCAGCGTTGAGGGAGCGGGGGGCCCGAGCTCCTACAATGAGCAGTTCTTC. It is translated as CSVEGAGGPSSYNEQFF.

This chain uses TRBV18 with TRBJ1-6; 8 bases map to TRBD1. Germline CDR1 KGHSH, CDR2 LQKENI. Losses at the gene ends were 4 bases for V and 9 bases for J; bases not matched to a gene: 14. The length of the CDR3 is 17 residues. The CDR3 DNA follows: TGTGCCAGCTCACGAAATCTCGGACAGGGATCAGGTTCACCCCTCCACTTT. Translating it yields CASSRNLGQGSGSPLHF.

The J gene is TRBJ1-4, the V gene TRBV4-1, with a tentative D call TRBD1 (6 bases). The CDR3 extends over 15 amino acids. CDR1 MGHRA and CDR2 YSYEKL come from the germline V gene. The V and J ends lost 4 bases and 6 bases respectively, with 15 bases between them. CDR3 sequence reads: CASSRTMGADEKLFF. The CDR3, as DNA: TGCGCCAGCAGCCGTACAATGGGGGCGGATGAAAAACTGTTTTTT.

The chain employs TRBV11-2 and TRBJ1-5, with TRBD1 matching 9 bases. In germline, CDR1 is SGHAT, CDR2 FQNNGV. CDR3 size: 15 residues. With V trimmed by 2 bases and J by 7 bases, 6 bases remained unmatched. This chain's CDR3 is CASSLTTGGAQPQHF. CDR3 coding DNA: TGTGCCAGCAGCTTAACCACAGGGGGCGCCCAGCCCCAGCATTTT. The variable domain in full, completed from reference TRBV11-2 and TRBJ1-5, reads EAGVAQSPRYKIIEKRQSVAFWCNPISGHATLYWYQQILGQGPKLLIQFQNNGVVDDSQLPKDRFSAERLKGVDSTLKIQPAKLEDSAVYLCASSLTTGGAQPQHFGDGTRLSIL.

V is TRBV25-1 and J is TRBJ1-1, with D perhaps TRBD1 (5 bases). V was clipped by 1 base and J by 3 bases, with 15 bases between them. The CDR3 loop spans 16 amino acids. CDR1 is MGHDK, CDR2 SYGVNS, per germline. CDR3 in DNA: TGTGCCAGCAGTGAATTGGGGGTAGGGACTTACACTGAAGCTTTCTTT. The encoded protein is CASSELGVGTYTEAFF. The entire variable domain, with the rest obtained from reference TRBV25-1 and TRBJ1-1, is as follows: EADIYQTPRYLVIGTGKKITLECSQTMGHDKMYWYQQDPGMELHLIHYSYGVNSTEKGDLSSESTVSRIRTEHFPLTLESARPSHTSQYLCASSELGVGTYTEAFFGQGTRLTVV.

The chain couples TRBV30 to TRBJ1-6, with TRBD1 identical over 8 bases. The CDR3 contains 14 residues. V trimming: 5 bases; J trimming: 7 bases; junction bases outside the gene matches: 7. CDR1 GTSNPN and CDR2 SVGIG come from the germline V gene (reference sequence). The CDR3 protein is CAWGRGTGNSPLHF. The CDR3 coding sequence is TGTGCCTGGGGTAGGGGGACAGGAAATTCACCCCTCCACTTT.

This chain's CDR3 is CASTLEAGRIGTEAFF. The CDR3 DNA sequence: TGTGCCAGCACCTTAGAGGCAGGGCGGATTGGGACTGAAGCTTTCTTT. V and J are TRBV2 and TRBJ1-1; the D gene is possibly TRBD1 (5 bases). The V gene's germline CDR1 is SNHLY and CDR2 FYNNEI. The CDR3 length is 16 residues. V lost 7 bases and J 5 bases, leaving 23 bases between the germline ends. The full variable domain, rest sourced from reference TRBV2 and TRBJ1-1, is EPEVTQTPSHQVTQMGQEVILRCVPISNHLYFYWYRQILGQKVEFLVSFYNNEISEKSEIFDDQFSVERPDGSNFTLKIRSTKLEDSAMYFCASTLEAGRIGTEAFFGQGTRLTVV.

This clone came up once. The rearrangement joins TRBV5-1 to TRBJ2-1; D remains ambiguous. V dropped 1 base and J dropped 8 bases, with 7 bases sitting between them. Looked up from germline, CDR1 is SGHRS and CDR2 is YFSETQ. The CDR3 contains 12 residues. The CDR3, as DNA: TGCGCCAGCAGCTTGTCTGAGGATGAGCAGTTCTTC. The encoded protein is CASSLSEDEQFF.

The CDR3 loop is CASSSYRRGGQEEQYF. Here the CDR3 DNA reads TGTGCCAGCAGCTCCTACCGGCGGGGGGGCCAGGAGGAGCAGTACTTC. V and J are TRBV7-2 and TRBJ2-7; 9 bases fit TRBD2. The length of the CDR3 is 16 residues. V was clipped by 4 bases and J by 7 bases; unmatched bases: 14. Per the germline V gene, CDR1 is SGHTA and CDR2 is FQGNSA.

The chain carries TRBV5-1 and TRBJ2-5; TRBD1 matches 9 bases. V lost 3 bases, J lost 5 bases, and 11 bases stayed unmatched. From germline, CDR1 is SGHRS and CDR2 YFSETQ. The CDR3 extends over 16 amino acids. CDR3 in DNA: TGCGCCAGCAGCTCGTCCGGGACAGGGATTGAGGAGACCCAGTACTTC. Translating it yields CASSSSGTGIEETQYF.

This clone occurred a few times. The rearrangement joins TRBV6-5 to TRBJ2-5, with TRBD2 identical over 8 bases. There are 14 residues in the CDR3. V shed 4 bases and J 5 bases; nucleotides not matched to a gene: 6. Germline values: CDR1 MNHEY, CDR2 SVGAGI. DNA of the CDR3: TGTGCCAGCAGTTCCCCGCCGGGGGGGGAGACCCAGTACTTC. Translated, it gives CASSSPPGGETQYF.

The V and J genes are TRBV4-1 and TRBJ2-7; possible D gene TRBD1, 5 bases. The CDR3 sequence is 15 residues long. Looked up from germline, CDR1 is MGHRA and CDR2 is YSYEKL. The germline V and J ends were trimmed by 1 base and 1 base, with 11 bases remaining between them. The CDR3 DNA reads TGCGCCAGCAGCCAAGGGGCAGGGTATTCCTACGAGCAGTACTTC. It translates to CASSQGAGYSYEQYF.

The chain links TRBV25-1 to TRBJ2-1; TRBD2 matches at 10 bases. V dropped 6 bases and J dropped 4; count of bases not matched to a gene: 12. Germline lookup yields CDR1 MGHDK and CDR2 SYGVNS. CDR3 length: 17 residues. The CDR3 is CASRPPSLAGAYNEQFF. CDR3 nucleotide sequence: TGTGCCAGCAGACCACCCTCCCTAGCGGGGGCATACAATGAGCAGTTCTTC.

CDR3: CAFNGGPYNEQFF. The CDR3, as DNA: TGTGCCTTTAACGGGGGGCCTTACAATGAGCAGTTCTTC. The V call is TRBV30, the J call TRBJ2-1, with D possibly being TRBD2 (7 bases). CDR1 is GTSNPN and CDR2 is SVGIG in the germline V gene (reference sequence). There are 13 residues in the CDR3. V was clipped by 7 bases and J by 4 bases, with 14 bases between them.

This rearrangement joins TRBV5-1 to TRBJ2-7, with 7 bases identical to TRBD2. In germline, CDR1 is SGHRS, CDR2 YFSETQ. The CDR3 is 13 amino acids. The J segment lost 2 bases and the V segment lost 5 bases, leaving 4 bases of the junction unmatched. CDR3 residues: CASSSGTTYEQYF. CDR3 DNA sequence: TGCGCCAGCAGTTCCGGGACTACCTACGAGCAGTACTTC.

The chain has TRBV12-5 and TRBJ2-1, with 7 positions matching TRBD2. V lost 6 bases and J lost 10; bases outside the gene matches: 6. This CDR3 spans 12 amino acids. From germline, CDR1 is LGHNT and CDR2 FRNRAP. CDR3 amino acids: CASGGGGREQFF. DNA of the CDR3: TGTGCTAGTGGGGGGGGAGGGAGAGAGCAGTTCTTC.

The CDR3 region is CASSLTGGGGNTIYF. CDR3 coding DNA: TGTGCCAGCAGCTTAACAGGGGGCGGTGGAAACACCATATATTTT. The gene calls are TRBV5-6 and TRBJ1-3; 9 bases are a match to TRBD1. The CDR3 totals 15 residues. Losses at the gene ends were 2 bases for V and 3 bases for J; bases not matched to a gene: 3. Looked up from germline, CDR1 is SGHDT and CDR2 is YYEEEE.

The chain couples TRBV4-2 to TRBJ2-1; 10 bases match TRBD2. From germline, CDR1 is LGHNA and CDR2 YNFKEQ. This CDR3 is 16 amino acids long. Losses at the gene ends were 4 bases for V and 6 bases for J; bases not matched to a gene: 9. The DNA of the CDR3 is TGTGCCAGCAGCCGCCGACTAGCGGGTATTCCCAATGAGCAGTTCTTC. Translation: CASSRRLAGIPNEQFF.

This sequence joins TRBV4-3 and TRBJ2-1; TRBD2 aligns across 8 bases. Germline V gene data show CDR1 as LGHNA and CDR2 as YSLEER. CDR3 length: 13 residues. With V trimmed by 0 bases and J by 10 bases, 2 bases remained unmatched. The CDR3 loop is CASSQDRGGEQFF. The CDR3 DNA sequence: TGCGCCAGCAGCCAAGATCGGGGGGGCGAGCAGTTCTTC.

The chain uses TRBV4-1 and TRBJ2-1; 9 bases line up with TRBD2. Germline loops: CDR1 MGHRA, CDR2 YSYEKL. V was pared by 0 bases and J by 9 bases, with 9 bases of the junction left unmatched. The CDR3 covers 16 residues. CDR3 protein: CASSQEGGGAFIEQFF. CDR3 coding DNA: TGCGCCAGCAGCCAAGAAGGCGGGGGGGCTTTTATTGAGCAGTTCTTC.

The chain has TRBV2 and TRBJ2-6, with D possibly TRBD2 on 5 matching bases. Between the trimmed V and J ends, which lost 5 bases and 0 bases, there was a span of 11 bases. The CDR3 runs to 16 residues. Germline assignment: CDR1 SNHLY and CDR2 FYNNEI. The CDR3 here is CASSRTGSSGANVLTF. Written as DNA, the CDR3 is TGTGCCAGCAGTCGGACGGGGAGCTCTGGGGCCAACGTCCTGACTTTC.

The rearrangement links TRBV5-6 to TRBJ2-7; 8 positions agree with TRBD2. With V trimmed by 0 bases and J by 4 bases, 6 bases remained unmatched. Per the germline V gene, CDR1 is SGHDT and CDR2 is YYEEEE. There are 15 residues in the CDR3. The CDR3 nucleotides are TGTGCCAGCAGCTTGGAGCGGGGGATTAATTACGAGCAGTACTTC. This encodes CASSLERGINYEQYF.

The rearrangement links TRBV4-1 to TRBJ1-1, with D unclear. Germline V gene sequence: CDR1 MGHRA, CDR2 YSYEKL. The CDR3 totals 15 residues. V lost 0 bases and J 0 bases, leaving 8 bases between the germline ends. The chain's CDR3 is CASSQDADMNTEAFF. For the CDR3, the DNA is TGCGCCAGCAGCCAAGATGCAGACATGAACACTGAAGCTTTCTTT.